The T cell receptor (beta chain) under discussion was sequenced for a study of a mutant IDH1 vaccine in newly diagnosed glioma. Study at large: Former treatment meant radiotherapy, temozolomide, or both; the majority had gotten both.

In the case of this clone: The target antigen is unknown.

Here immunoSEQ multiplex PCR was the method, and the copy in TCRdb shows in-frame clones only, minus some. The sample consists of 85,000 to 100,000 clones, about four fifths of them appearing once. From germline, CDR1 is MRHNA and CDR2 SNTAGT. The CDR3 has 14 residues. V lost 4 bases and J lost 4, with 10 bases in between. Study observations and caveats: Altogether, 93.3% of patients exhibited vaccine-induced immune responses. Seemingly, top peripheral T cell clonotype changes bore no relation to pseudoprogression.

Time point indicated: baseline, week 1 (first vaccination visit). Treatment noted: pre-vaccination baseline after standard-of-care therapy. This sequence originates from a man between 40 and 49 years old with glioma. The chain carries TRBV6-4 and TRBJ2-2; D is unclear. The sample in question was PBMCs, obtained from a glioma patient treated with radiotherapy, temozolomide or both. The CDR3 region is CASSADLGTGELFF. Here the CDR3 DNA reads TGTGCCAGCAGTGCAGACCTAGGCACCGGGGAGCTGTTTTTT.